These T cell receptor beta chains were read from a single sample in a study of PD-L1 blockade in urothelial cancer. Here immunoSEQ multiplex PCR was the method, and the copy in TCRdb shows in-frame clones only, minus some. Of around 53,000 clones in the sample, over 70% were seen once. Sequenced here: PBMCs, sampled around atezolizumab (anti-PD-L1) treatment. All receptors derive from a man aged 40-55 years with urothelial cancer. CDR3s leave out the opening cysteine and the closing phenylalanine or tryptophan. A D gene is named only where the DNA matches it firmly.

TRBV28 | TRBD2 | ASSRLAGVYEQY
TRBV19 | TRBD1 | ASSIPGQGSYNEQF
TRBV15 | NA | ATNSQWESGNEQF
TRBV11-1 | TRBD2 | ASSLALGAGGDTQY
TRBV6-6 | TRBD2 | ASSYGTSGNYEQY
TRBV15 | NA | ATSRPTANYGYT
TRBV6-1 | NA | ASGAREGTYGYT
TRBV7-2 | NA | ASSPVGGRGDTQY
TRBV7-3 | NA | ASSWGQNGELF
TRBV5-1 | TRBD1 | ASSLRQGALGNTEAF
TRBV11-3 | NA | ASSLRLCGRMAYEQY
TRBV28 | NA | ASSPPTRDEQF
TRBV6-6 | NA | ASTPAGAETQY
TRBV6-5 | NA | ASRRQASGNTIY
TRBV19 | TRBD1 | ASSTRQGHYT
TRBV6-1 | NA | ASSDTQGNTEAF
TRBV30 | TRBD2 | AWSRLAGVSNEQF
TRBV28 | TRBD1 | ASMTGSSGANVLT
TRBV5-8 | TRBD2 | ASSPGEGLAGPTQN
TRBV5-4 | NA | ASSLEPYEQY
TRBV9 | NA | ASSPREGKGYGYT
TRBV9 | TRBD2 | ASSGGSFTDTQY
TRBV30 | TRBD1 | AWKGTGGYEQY
TRBV19 | TRBD2 | ASSTPGLAVNEQF
TRBV19 | TRBD2 | ASSIDGRLTSYEQY
TRBV9 | TRBD2 | ASSAPRVAGGKGSYNEQF
TRBV5-1 | NA | ASSLGTEDRVFSGANVLT
TRBV30 | NA | AWSVEGGNQPQH
TRBV9 | TRBD1 | ASSSGDRAARPYGYT
TRBV14 | TRBD2 | ASSRTSGRLGEQF
TRBV5-4 | TRBD1 | ASSPGTAQETQY
TRBV9 | NA | ASAVGGAGKNEQF
TRBV6-4 | NA | ASSEGQNTEAF
TRBV5-1 | NA | ASSSHPGLQETQY
TRBV18 | TRBD2 | ASSSGTSTYTGELF
TRBV7-9 | TRBD2 | ASSTQAGNSDTQY
TRBV7-8 | TRBD2 | ASSLGLAISNEQF
TRBV9 | TRBD1 | ASSRGGQGTLPKNTEAF
TRBV2 | NA | ASSDDRHLSSYNEQF